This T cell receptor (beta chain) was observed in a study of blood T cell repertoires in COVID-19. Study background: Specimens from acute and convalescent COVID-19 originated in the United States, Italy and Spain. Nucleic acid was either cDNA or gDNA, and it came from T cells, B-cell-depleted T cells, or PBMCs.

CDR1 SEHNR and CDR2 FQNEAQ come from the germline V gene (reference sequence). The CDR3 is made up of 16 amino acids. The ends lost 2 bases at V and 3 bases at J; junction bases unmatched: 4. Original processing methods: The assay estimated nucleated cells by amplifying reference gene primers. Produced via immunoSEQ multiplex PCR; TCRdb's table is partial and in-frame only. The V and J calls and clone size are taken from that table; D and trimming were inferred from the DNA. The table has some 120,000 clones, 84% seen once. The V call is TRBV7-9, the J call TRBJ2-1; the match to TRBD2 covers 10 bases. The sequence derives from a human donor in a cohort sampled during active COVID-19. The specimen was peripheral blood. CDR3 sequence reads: CASSLPGLANYNEQFF. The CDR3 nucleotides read TGTGCCAGCAGCTTACCGGGACTAGCGAACTACAATGAGCAGTTCTTC.